This T cell receptor (beta chain) emerged from a study of T cells in Graves' hyperthyroidism and ophthalmopathy. Many counts were recorded for this clonotype. A read error may produce the germline difference seen at one junction end. Amplified TCR beta CDR3 regions derived from RNA transcripts. First-round RT-PCR targeting the TCR CDR3 was performed with the HTBI primer set. TCRdb re-called the multiplex PCR reads through MiXCR, storing one row per CDR3 protein. The sample shows a few hundred thousand distinct CDR3 sequences, 15% to 20% of them seen only once. This sequence was found in a woman between 40 and 50 years old with Graves' ophthalmopathy. Sequenced: blood.

The CDR3 is CASRDSPPRETQYF. DNA of the CDR3: TGTGCCAGCCGTGACAGCCCGCCCAGAGAGACCCAGTACTTC. The rearrangement joins TRBV6-1 to TRBJ2-5; perhaps TRBD1 as D (5 bases). The length of the CDR3 is 14 residues. The germline gives CDR1 MNHNS, CDR2 SASEGT.